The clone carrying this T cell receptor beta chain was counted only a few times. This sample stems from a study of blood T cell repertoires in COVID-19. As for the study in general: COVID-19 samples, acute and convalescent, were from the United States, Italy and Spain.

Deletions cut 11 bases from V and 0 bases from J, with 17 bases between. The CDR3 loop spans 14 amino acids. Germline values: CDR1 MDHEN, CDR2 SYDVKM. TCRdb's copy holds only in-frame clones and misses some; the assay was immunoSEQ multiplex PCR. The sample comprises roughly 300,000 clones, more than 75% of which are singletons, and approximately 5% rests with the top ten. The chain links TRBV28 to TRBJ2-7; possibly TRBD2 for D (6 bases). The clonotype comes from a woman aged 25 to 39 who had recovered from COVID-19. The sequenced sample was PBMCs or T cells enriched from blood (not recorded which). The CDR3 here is CASAFWGGSYEQYF. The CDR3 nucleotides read TGTGCCTCCGCTTTTTGGGGAGGCTCCTACGAGCAGTACTTC. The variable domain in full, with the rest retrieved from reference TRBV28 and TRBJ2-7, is DVKVTQSSRYLVKRTGEKVFLECVQDMDHENMFWYRQDPGLGLRLIYFSYDVKMKEKGDIPEGYSVSREKKERFSLILESASTNQTSMYLCASAFWGGSYEQYFGPGTRLTVT.